These 30 T cell receptor beta chains share one sample of origin, sequenced in a study of cytomegalovirus exposure and HLA in healthy donors. The PCR contained 60 Vbeta and 13 Jbeta primers. Profiled with immunoSEQ multiplex PCR; TCRdb holds only in-frame clones, not every one. This sample carries some 110,000 clones, 80% of them seen once, and the ten largest clones take around 2%. Source material: PBMCs. These TCRs come from a man aged 25 to 40 in good health and CMV-seronegative.

The chain links TRBV18 to TRBJ1-4, with 8 bases matching TRBD1. Germline-derived CDR1 and CDR2 are KGHSH and LQKENI. V lost 3 bases, J lost 7 bases, and 10 bases stayed unmatched. This CDR3 spans 16 amino acids. In nucleotides, the CDR3 is TGTGCCAGCTCACCCCGATCAGGGGGCGCAAGTGAAAAACTGTTTTTT. This translates into CASSPRSGGASEKLFF. Complete variable domain (other parts from reference TRBV18 and TRBJ1-4): NAGVMQNPRHLVRRRGQEARLRCSPMKGHSHVYWYRQLPEEGLKFMVYLQKENIIDESGMPKERFSAEFPKEGPSILRIQQVVRGDSAAYFCASSPRSGGASEKLFFGSGTQLSVL.

V is TRBV6-1 and J is TRBJ2-1; 9 nucleotides align to TRBD1. The germline V gene has CDR1 MNHNS and CDR2 SASEGT. This CDR3 has 13 amino acids. After removal of 7 bases from V and 8 bases from J, the junction contained 6 bases not matched to a gene. The CDR3 sequence: CASIRDRVDEQFF. The CDR3 DNA is TGTGCCAGCATTCGGGACAGGGTAGATGAGCAGTTCTTC.

CDR3 DNA sequence: TGTGCCAGCAGCTTAACCCCCCGCTGGACAGGGAGGATCGAGCAGTACTTC. It translates to CASSLTPRWTGRIEQYF. The V and J genes are TRBV7-2 and TRBJ2-7, with 8 bases identical to TRBD1. CDR1 SGHTA and CDR2 FQGNSA come from the germline V gene. V gave up 2 bases and J gave up 6 bases; unmatched junction bases: 15. This CDR3 comprises 17 residues.

The chain uses TRBV5-6 and TRBJ2-7; 7 nucleotides match TRBD1. The CDR3 spans 15 residues. Germline loops: CDR1 SGHDT, CDR2 YYEEEE. V shed 3 bases and J 4 bases; nucleotides not matched to a gene: 10. Written as DNA, the CDR3 is TGTGCCAGCAGCTCCCGGGACAGCGTTTGGTACGAGCAGTACTTC. Translated: CASSSRDSVWYEQYF.

This rearrangement joins TRBV11-2 to TRBJ1-3; D unclear. This CDR3 spans 15 amino acids. Trimming removed 0 bases at V and 0 bases at J, with 6 bases between. Per the germline V gene, CDR1 is SGHAT and CDR2 is FQNNGV. CDR3 residues: CASSLEALSGNTIYF. The DNA for the CDR3 is TGTGCCAGCAGCTTAGAGGCCCTCTCTGGAAACACCATATATTTT.

CDR3 bases: TGTGCCACCAGAGGGACAGCTAGCGAAGAGACCCAGTACTTC. Encoded protein: CATRGTASEETQYF. V usage is TRBV15 and J usage is TRBJ2-5, with a weak D call TRBD1 (7 bases). V was pared by 6 bases and J by 3 bases, with 14 bases between. The CDR3 spans 14 residues. CDR1 and CDR2 (germline): LNHNV, YYDKDF (reference sequence).

This clone has just a few counts. The rearrangement uses TRBV7-2 and TRBJ2-2; 12 bases agree with TRBD2. Per the germline V gene, CDR1 is SGHTA and CDR2 is FQGNSA. The length of the CDR3 is 18 residues. Trimming cost V 5 bases and J 5 bases; bases outside gene matches: 12. The CDR3 DNA reads TGTGCCAGCAGCACCCTCCTCCTAGCGGGGGGGACGACCGGGGAGCTGTTTTTT. Protein: CASSTLLLAGGTTGELFF.

This chain joins TRBV28 and TRBJ1-3; D not certain. Germline assignment: CDR1 MDHEN and CDR2 SYDVKM. The V and J ends lost 6 bases and 4 bases respectively, with 19 bases between them. This CDR3 region has 16 residues. The CDR3 bases are TGTGCCAGCAGCAATCTGGGCAGGTCCTCAGGAAACACCATATATTTT. It translates to CASSNLGRSSGNTIYF.

V is TRBV9 and J is TRBJ2-7; 7 bases agree with TRBD1. Germline-derived CDR1 and CDR2 are SGDLS and YYNGEE. V lost 3 bases and J lost 3; bases outside the gene matches: 6. This CDR3 is 14 amino acids long. The CDR3 DNA reads TGTGCCAGCAGCGGAGGGGACAGCTTCTACGAGCAGTACTTC. It codes for CASSGGDSFYEQYF. Full variable domain (remainder filled in from reference TRBV9 and TRBJ2-7): DSGVTQTPKHLITATGQRVTLRCSPRSGDLSVYWYQQSLDQGLQFLIQYYNGEERAKGNILERFSAQQFPDLHSELNLSSLELGDSALYFCASSGGDSFYEQYFGPGTRLTVT.

The rearrangement uses TRBV28 and TRBJ2-3; 11 positions match TRBD1. The length of the CDR3 is 17 residues. Germline V gene data show CDR1 as MDHEN and CDR2 as SYDVKM. Trimming at V came to 4 bases and at J to 2 bases, leaving 8 bases not matched to a gene. CDR3 residues: CASSSPSGQGDTDTQYF. The CDR3 nucleotides read TGTGCCAGCAGTTCACCCTCGGGACAGGGGGACACAGATACGCAGTATTTT.

This clone was detected only a few times. V is TRBV6-1 and J is TRBJ2-7; 9 bases agree with TRBD2. There are 15 residues in the CDR3. Unmatched junction bases numbered 3, after V lost 3 bases and J lost 0 bases. Germline loops: CDR1 MNHNS, CDR2 SASEGT. CDR3 nucleotide sequence: TGTGCCAGCAGTGAGGGCGGGGGGGGCTCCTACGAGCAGTACTTC. Protein product: CASSEGGGGSYEQYF.

The rearrangement joins TRBV21-1 to TRBJ2-1; the table assigns TRBD2, which was not confirmed against the DNA. TRBV21-1 is a documented pseudogene. The CDR3 has 16 residues. CDR3 DNA: TGTGCCAGCCCTTTTAGGACTAGCGGGGGGTACAATGAGCAGTTCTTC. The encoded protein is CASPFRTSGGYNEQFF.

The V gene is TRBV28, the J gene TRBJ1-5, with 8 positions matching TRBD1. J gave up 5 bases and V 3 bases, and 3 bases lay outside the gene matches. Per germline, CDR1 MDHEN and CDR2 SYDVKM. The CDR3 is 14 amino acids. In nucleotides, the CDR3 is TGTGCCAGCAGTTTGGGACAGGAACATCAGCCCCAGCATTTT. Translated, it gives CASSLGQEHQPQHF.

There are a few counts of this clone. This chain links TRBV9 with TRBJ1-1; D possibly corresponds to TRBD1 (5 bases). Germline V lookup: CDR1 SGDLS, CDR2 YYNGEE. This CDR3 contains 15 residues. Between the trimmed V and J ends, which lost 0 bases and 2 bases, there was a span of 11 bases. CDR3 bases: TGTGCCAGCAGCGTAGAAGTAAGGGGTAACACTGAAGCTTTCTTT. It yields the protein CASSVEVRGNTEAFF.

The V and J genes are TRBV2 and TRBJ2-5, with 11 bases matching TRBD2. The CDR3 sequence is 15 residues long. Germline V lookup: CDR1 SNHLY, CDR2 FYNNEI. Trimming at V came to 6 bases and at J to 4 bases, leaving 7 bases not matched to a gene. The chain's CDR3 is CASSPGTSGLETQYF. In DNA, the CDR3 is TGTGCCAGCAGCCCCGGGACTAGCGGATTAGAGACCCAGTACTTC.

Regarding this clone: At one end, the junction sequence differs from germline, possibly due to a read error. Distinct nucleotide sequences in the sample also encode this CDR3. The V gene is TRBV9, the J gene TRBJ1-1, with D maybe TRBD1 (5 bases). Germline-derived CDR1 and CDR2 are SGDLS and YYNGEE. This CDR3 spans 17 amino acids. The CDR3 coding sequence is TGTGCCAGCAGTCCTACCGGTAGAGTGGTATCGGACACTGAAGCCTTCTTT. Residues: CASSPTGRVVSDTEAFF. The whole variable domain, remainder taken from reference TRBV9 and TRBJ1-1, is DSGVTQTPKHLITATGQRVTLRCSPRSGDLSVYWYQQSLDQGLQFLIQYYNGEERAKGNILERFSAQQFPDLHSELNLSSLELGDSALYFCASSPTGRVVSDTEAFFGQGTRLTVV.

The J gene is TRBJ2-7, the V gene TRBV9; 8 nucleotides agree with TRBD1. Germline V gene lookup returns CDR1 SGDLS and CDR2 YYNGEE. The CDR3 runs 15 residues. The V gene end was trimmed by 3 bases and the J gene end by 1 base; junction bases not matched to a gene: 6. CDR3 sequence reads: CASSAGQGSSYEQYF. The CDR3 DNA reads TGTGCCAGCAGCGCTGGACAGGGAAGTTCCTACGAGCAGTACTTC.

The chain joins TRBV15 to TRBJ1-2; D remains unclear. The V gene lost 0 bases and the J gene lost 4 bases, with 3 bases spanning the gap. CDR1 and CDR2 from the germline V gene are LNHNV and YYDKDF (reference sequence). CDR3 length: 12 residues. CDR3 DNA: TGTGCCACCAGCAGAGACCGCTATGGCTACACCTTC. It encodes CATSRDRYGYTF.

This clone was counted once. This rearrangement joins TRBV7-2 to TRBJ2-1, with 13 bases identical to TRBD2. The V gene's germline CDR1 is SGHTA and CDR2 FQGNSA. The trim removed 6 bases at V and 8 bases at J, leaving 13 bases unmatched. The CDR3 totals 17 residues. CDR3 residues: CASSPGRGTSGDYEQFF. The CDR3 nucleotides are TGTGCCAGCAGTCCCGGACGGGGGACTAGCGGGGATTATGAGCAGTTCTTC.

V usage is TRBV5-4 and J usage is TRBJ1-4; D may be TRBD1 (6 bases). CDR3 length: 14 residues. Germline CDR1 SGHNT, CDR2 YYREEE (reference sequence). Trimming removed 3 bases at V and 5 bases at J, with 11 bases between. CDR3 amino acids: CASSSDRENEKLFF. Here the CDR3 DNA reads TGTGCCAGCAGCTCGGACAGAGAGAATGAAAAACTGTTTTTT.

V and J are TRBV6-5 and TRBJ1-5; D is possibly TRBD1 (5 bases). CDR3 length: 15 residues. Germline lookup yields CDR1 MNHEY and CDR2 SVGAGI. V was cut by 4 bases and J by 3 bases, with 13 bases left in between. The CDR3 here is CASSSSGNPNQPQHF. CDR3 bases: TGTGCCAGCAGTTCGTCAGGGAACCCCAATCAGCCCCAGCATTTT.

The chain couples TRBV7-7 to TRBJ1-1; 8 bases match TRBD1. This CDR3 spans 15 amino acids. V gave up 1 base and J gave up 1 base; unmatched junction bases: 2. Germline values: CDR1 SSHAT, CDR2 FNYEAQ (reference sequence). The CDR3 region is CASSLDGQGNTEAFF. The CDR3 DNA reads as TGTGCCAGCAGCTTAGATGGACAGGGGAACACTGAAGCTTTCTTT.

This chain connects TRBV13 to TRBJ1-1; TRBD1 agrees at 8 bases. This CDR3 contains 13 residues. With 5 bases clipped from V and 5 bases from J, the junction kept 4 bases outside the gene matches. From germline, CDR1 is PRHDT and CDR2 FYEKMQ (reference sequence). In DNA, the CDR3 is TGTGCCAGCAGCATACAGGGGGAAACTGAAGCTTTCTTT. The encoded protein is CASSIQGETEAFF.

The CDR3 region has the DNA TGTGCCAGCAGTCCGAACGAGCGAAATTCACCCCTCCACTTT. Its translation: CASSPNERNSPLHF. The chain recombines TRBV6-5 with TRBJ1-6; D gene unclear. This CDR3 spans 14 amino acids. V was pared by 5 bases and J by 7 bases, with 12 bases between. Germline V lookup: CDR1 MNHEY, CDR2 SVGAGI.

This chain links TRBV6-5 with TRBJ2-7; 7 nucleotides align to TRBD1. CDR3 size: 15 residues. With 5 bases clipped from V and 2 bases from J, the junction kept 9 bases outside the gene matches. Germline V CDR1 and CDR2: MNHEY, SVGAGI. The CDR3 nucleotides read TGTGCCAGCAGTCTCGACAGGGAGAATACCTACGAGCAGTACTTC. Amino acid sequence: CASSLDRENTYEQYF.

The J gene is TRBJ1-4, the V gene TRBV7-9, with a tentative D call TRBD1 (6 bases). The CDR3 extends over 16 amino acids. V lost 3 bases, J lost 0 bases, and 11 bases lay in between. The germline CDR1 and CDR2 sequences are SEHNR and FQNEAQ (reference sequence). CDR3: CASSFPYRATNEKLFF. CDR3 sequence (DNA): TGTGCCAGCAGCTTTCCGTACAGGGCAACTAATGAAAAACTGTTTTTT.

This clone was counted once. The CDR3 bases are TGTGCCAGCAGCGCCGGGACTAGCGTATACAATGAGCAGTTCTTC. Residues: CASSAGTSVYNEQFF. The rearrangement links TRBV5-6 to TRBJ2-1; 10 bases map to TRBD2. Germline CDR1 reads SGHDT; CDR2 reads YYEEEE. CDR3 length equals 15 residues. With 4 bases clipped from V and 4 bases from J, the junction kept 5 bases outside the gene matches.

The chain employs TRBV9 and TRBJ2-5; perhaps TRBD2 as D (7 bases). The J call is in doubt because the DNA end fits TRBJ2-7 better. The V gene's germline CDR1 is SGDLS and CDR2 YYNGEE. The CDR3 consists of 14 residues. CDR3 DNA: TGTGCCAGCAGCTCATATGGGGGGGCAGACGAGCAGTACTTC. Translating gives CASSSYGGADEQYF.

The chain combines TRBV5-1 with TRBJ2-1; D is possibly TRBD1 (5 bases). V dropped 8 bases and J dropped 5 bases, with 14 bases sitting between them. The germline V gene has CDR1 SGHRS and CDR2 YFSETQ. The CDR3 loop spans 13 amino acids. CDR3 sequence (DNA): TGCGCCAGTACCTCGGCAGGGAACAATGAGCAGTTCTTC. This translates into CASTSAGNNEQFF.

The V and J genes are TRBV4-3 and TRBJ1-1, with unresolved D. The germline V gene has CDR1 LGHNA and CDR2 YSLEER. The V end lost 3 bases, the J end lost 1 base, and 12 bases lay between the germline ends. The CDR3 contains 15 residues. The CDR3, as DNA: TGCGCCAGCAGCCACGAGGGCAGACCGAACACTGAAGCTTTCTTT. This translates into CASSHEGRPNTEAFF.